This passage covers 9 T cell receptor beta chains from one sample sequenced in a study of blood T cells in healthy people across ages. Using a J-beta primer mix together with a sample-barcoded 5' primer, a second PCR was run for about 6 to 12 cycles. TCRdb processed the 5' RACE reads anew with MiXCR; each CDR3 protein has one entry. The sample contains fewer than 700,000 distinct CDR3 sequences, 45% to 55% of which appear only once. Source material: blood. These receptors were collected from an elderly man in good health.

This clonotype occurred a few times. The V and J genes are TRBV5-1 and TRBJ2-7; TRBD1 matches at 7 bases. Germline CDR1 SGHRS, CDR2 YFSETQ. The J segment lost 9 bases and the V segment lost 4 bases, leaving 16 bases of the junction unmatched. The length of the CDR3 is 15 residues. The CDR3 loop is CASSPDGTVLRGQYF. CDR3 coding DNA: TGCGCCAGCAGCCCGGACGGGACAGTACTACGAGGGCAGTACTTC.

For the CDR3, the DNA is TGCAGCGTTGTTAAGGACGGAAATCAGCCCCAGCATTTT. This codes for CSVVKDGNQPQHF. The chain uses TRBV29-1 and TRBJ1-5; the D is unclear. CDR1 and CDR2 from the germline V gene are SQVTM and ANQGSEA. This CDR3 spans 13 amino acids. Trimming left V 4 bases short and J 4 bases short, with 11 bases between.

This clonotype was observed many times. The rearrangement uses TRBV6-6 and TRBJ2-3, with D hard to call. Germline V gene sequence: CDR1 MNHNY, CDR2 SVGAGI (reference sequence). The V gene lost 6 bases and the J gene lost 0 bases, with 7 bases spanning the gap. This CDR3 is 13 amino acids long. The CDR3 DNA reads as TGTGCCAGCAGACCGACTAGCACAGATACGCAGTATTTT. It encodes CASRPTSTDTQYF.

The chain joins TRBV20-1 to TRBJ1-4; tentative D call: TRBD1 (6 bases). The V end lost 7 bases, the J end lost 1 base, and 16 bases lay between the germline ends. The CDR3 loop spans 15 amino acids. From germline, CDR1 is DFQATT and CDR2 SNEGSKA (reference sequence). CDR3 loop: CSVNYRVGTNEKLFF. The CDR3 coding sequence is TGCAGTGTTAACTACAGGGTCGGAACTAATGAAAAACTGTTTTTT.

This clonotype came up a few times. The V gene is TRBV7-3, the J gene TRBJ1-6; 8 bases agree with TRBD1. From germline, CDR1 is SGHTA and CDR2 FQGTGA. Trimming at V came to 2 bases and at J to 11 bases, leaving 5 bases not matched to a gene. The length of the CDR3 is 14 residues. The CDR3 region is CASSLQGAEAPLHF. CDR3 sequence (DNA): TGTGCCAGCAGCTTACAGGGGGCTGAGGCACCCCTCCACTTT.

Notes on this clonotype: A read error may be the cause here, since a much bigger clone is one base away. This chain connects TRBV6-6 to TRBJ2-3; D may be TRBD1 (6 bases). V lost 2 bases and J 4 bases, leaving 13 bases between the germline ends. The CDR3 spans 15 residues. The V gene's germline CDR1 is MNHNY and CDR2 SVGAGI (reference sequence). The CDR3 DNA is TGTGCCAGCAGTTACGCCACAGGGAGTGCAGATACGCAGTATTTT. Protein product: CASSYATGSADTQYF.

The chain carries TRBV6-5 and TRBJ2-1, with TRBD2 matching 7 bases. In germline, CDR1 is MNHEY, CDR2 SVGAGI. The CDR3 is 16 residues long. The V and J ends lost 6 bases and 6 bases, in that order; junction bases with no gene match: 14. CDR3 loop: CASSAPVSSGTNEQFF. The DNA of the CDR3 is TGTGCCAGCAGCGCCCCTGTTTCGAGCGGGACCAATGAGCAGTTCTTC.

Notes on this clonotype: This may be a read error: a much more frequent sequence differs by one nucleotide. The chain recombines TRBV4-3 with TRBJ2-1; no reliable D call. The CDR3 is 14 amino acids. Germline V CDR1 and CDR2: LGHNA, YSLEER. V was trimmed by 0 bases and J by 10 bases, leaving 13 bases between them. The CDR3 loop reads CASSQDLVLGEQFF. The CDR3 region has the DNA TGCGCCAGCAGCCAAGATCTAGTTTTGGGCGAGCAGTTCTTC.

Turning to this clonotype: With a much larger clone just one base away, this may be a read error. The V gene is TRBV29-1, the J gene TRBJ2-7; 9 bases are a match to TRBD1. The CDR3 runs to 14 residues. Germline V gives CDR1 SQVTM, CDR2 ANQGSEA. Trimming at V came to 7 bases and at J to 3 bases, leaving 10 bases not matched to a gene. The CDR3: CSGGTGQGCYEQYF. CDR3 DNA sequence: TGCAGCGGTGGGACGGGACAGGGTTGCTACGAGCAGTACTTC.